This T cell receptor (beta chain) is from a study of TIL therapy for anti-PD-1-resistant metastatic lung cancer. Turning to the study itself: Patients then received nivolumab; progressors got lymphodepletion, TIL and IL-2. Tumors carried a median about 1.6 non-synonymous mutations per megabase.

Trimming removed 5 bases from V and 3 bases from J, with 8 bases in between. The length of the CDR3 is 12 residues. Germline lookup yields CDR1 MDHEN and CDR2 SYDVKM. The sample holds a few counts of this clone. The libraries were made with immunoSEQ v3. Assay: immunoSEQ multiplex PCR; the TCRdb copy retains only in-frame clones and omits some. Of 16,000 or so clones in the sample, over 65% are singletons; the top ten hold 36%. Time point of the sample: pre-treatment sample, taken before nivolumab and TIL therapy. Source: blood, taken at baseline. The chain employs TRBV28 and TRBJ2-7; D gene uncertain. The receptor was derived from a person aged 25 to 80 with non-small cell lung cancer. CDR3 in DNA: TGTGCCAGCAGTAGACCGTACTACGAGCAGTACTTC. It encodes CASSRPYYEQYF.